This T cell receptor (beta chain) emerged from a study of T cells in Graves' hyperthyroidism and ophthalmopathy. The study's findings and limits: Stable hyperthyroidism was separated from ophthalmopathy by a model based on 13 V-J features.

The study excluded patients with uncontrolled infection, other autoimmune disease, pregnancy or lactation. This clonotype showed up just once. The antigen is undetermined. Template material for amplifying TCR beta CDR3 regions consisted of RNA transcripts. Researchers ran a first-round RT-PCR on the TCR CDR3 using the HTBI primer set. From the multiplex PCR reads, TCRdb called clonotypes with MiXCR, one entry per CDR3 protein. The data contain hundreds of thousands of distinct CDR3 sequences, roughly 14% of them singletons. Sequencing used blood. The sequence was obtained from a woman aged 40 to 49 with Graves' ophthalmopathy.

CDR3 loop: CASSYGGGSNQPQHF. Written as DNA, the CDR3 is TGTGCCAGCAGTTATGGAGGCGGTAGCAATCAGCCCCAGCATTTT. The chain links TRBV12-3 or TRBV12-4 to TRBJ1-5; D remains ambiguous. V shed 4 bases and J shed 0 bases, with 10 bases lying between them. This CDR3 comprises 15 residues.